The clone carrying this TCR beta chain was seen a handful of times. Its target is not known. This sample stems from a study of T-cell memory formation after mild COVID-19. Study information: TCR clusters largely stayed donor specific.

Sample barcodes and UMIs were carried by the TCR alpha and TCR beta cDNA libraries that 5'RACE generated with constant-segment primers. One entry per CDR3 protein results from TCRdb running MiXCR on the 5' RACE reads. The top ten hold 8.8% of the sample, which has around 420,000 distinct CDR3 sequences, approximately 24% seen once. The study's findings and limits: Pre-infection memory contained some responding clones, which suggested that cross-reactive memory had joined.

The TCR originated in an adult woman who had mild COVID-19 (a few samples of this study predate the infection). Cell type and time point are not known. The sequenced material came from PBMCs or a T cell subset sorted from them (not recorded which).

The CDR3 DNA reads TGTGCCAGCAACAGCCCCCCGGAGACCCAGTACTTC. It encodes CASNSPPETQYF. The chain is built from TRBV12-3 or TRBV12-4 and TRBJ2-5; no reliable D call. Trimming took off 7 bases at V and 5 bases at J, with 11 bases between the two ends. The CDR3 is made up of 12 amino acids.